Below, 11 T cell receptor beta chains from the same sample are listed, as sequenced in a study of CD8 T cells in Susac syndrome. Random hexamers primed reverse transcription of about 0.5 to 1 ug RNA. MiXCR, applied by TCRdb to the immunoSEQ multiplex PCR reads, yields one record per CDR3 protein. Of about 210,000 distinct CDR3 sequences listed, 90% to 95% are singletons. Sequenced: CD4+ T cells from PBMCs. The receptors come from a human donor in good health.

This rearrangement joins TRBV2 to TRBJ2-5; D possibly corresponds to TRBD2 (5 bases). The length of the CDR3 is 12 residues. V lost 9 bases and J lost 1, with 9 bases in between. Per the germline V gene, CDR1 is SNHLY and CDR2 is FYNNEI. The CDR3 DNA sequence: TGTGCCAGTCAGCGGTTCCAAGAGACCCAGTACTTC. This sequence encodes CASQRFQETQYF.

V gene TRBV12-3 or TRBV12-4 combines with J gene TRBJ2-1; 8 bases match TRBD1. CDR3 length: 14 residues. V was pared by 6 bases and J by 4 bases, with 5 bases of the junction left unmatched. The CDR3 DNA follows: TGTGCCAGCAGCCAGGGGGCTATTTACAATGAGCAGTTCTTC. Amino acids: CASSQGAIYNEQFF.

The V gene is TRBV20-1, the J gene TRBJ2-7; D gene unclear. This CDR3 has 11 amino acids. CDR1 is DFQATT, CDR2 SNEGSKA, per germline (reference sequence). Trimming removed 5 bases at V and 3 bases at J, with 8 bases between. In DNA, the CDR3 is TGCAGTGCTCTGGCGGACTACGAGCAGTACGTC. This gives the protein CSALADYEQYV.

The V and J genes are TRBV29-1 and TRBJ1-4, with 9 nucleotides matching TRBD1. The germline gives CDR1 SQVTM, CDR2 ANQGSEA. With 7 bases clipped from V and 5 bases from J, the junction kept 5 bases outside the gene matches. The CDR3 extends over 13 amino acids. CDR3 coding DNA: TGCAGCGCTAGACAGGGGGGCAATGAAAAACTGTTTTTT. It encodes CSARQGGNEKLFF. Together with reference TRBV29-1 and TRBJ1-4, the CDR3 gives the full variable domain: SAVISQKPSRDICQRGTSLTIQCQVDSQVTMMFWYRQQPGQSLTLIATANQGSEATYESGFVIDKFPISRPNLTFSTLTVSNMSPEDSSIYLCSARQGGNEKLFFGSGTQLSVL.

The genes are TRBV20-1 and TRBJ2-2; 8 bases align to TRBD1. The CDR3 is made up of 13 amino acids. J gave up 4 bases and V 3 bases, and 1 base lay outside the gene matches. Germline-derived CDR1 and CDR2 are DFQATT and SNEGSKA (reference sequence). The CDR3 coding sequence is TGCAGTGCTAGGGACAGGGCCACCGGGGAGCTGTTTTTT. Protein: CSARDRATGELFF.

The V gene is TRBV5-1, the J gene TRBJ1-1, with D unresolved. Germline loops: CDR1 SGHRS, CDR2 YFSETQ. The CDR3 runs to 13 residues. Trimming removed 0 bases from V and 4 bases from J, with 7 bases in between. The CDR3 sequence is CASSLEPATEAFF. The CDR3 coding sequence is TGCGCCAGCAGCTTGGAACCAGCCACTGAAGCTTTCTTT. The full variable domain, its missing parts supplied by reference TRBV5-1 and TRBJ1-1, is KAGVTQTPRYLIKTRGQQVTLSCSPISGHRSVSWYQQTPGQGLQFLFEYFSETQRNKGNFPGRFSGRQFSNSRSEMNVSTLELGDSALYLCASSLEPATEAFFGQGTRLTVV.

The sample holds one count of this clonotype. The chain employs TRBV28 and TRBJ2-7, with unresolved D. Germline CDR1 reads MDHEN; CDR2 reads SYDVKM. V shed 4 bases and J shed 4 bases, with 14 bases lying between them. The CDR3 extends over 14 amino acids. The CDR3, as DNA: TGTGCCAGCAGTTCTCCAACCCTCCGATACGAGCAGTACGTC. It encodes CASSSPTLRYEQYV.

This chain links TRBV20-1 with TRBJ2-3; 14 bases fit TRBD2. The CDR3 covers 18 residues. The germline V gene encodes CDR1 DFQATT and CDR2 SNEGSKA (reference sequence). The ends lost 3 bases at V and 0 bases at J; junction bases unmatched: 8. This CDR3 reads CSASRGLAGALSTDTQYF. CDR3 bases: TGCAGTGCTAGCCGGGGACTAGCGGGAGCGCTTAGCACAGATACGCAGTATTTT.

The chain recombines TRBV20-1 with TRBJ2-6; D is undetermined. Germline CDR1 and CDR2: DFQATT and SNEGSKA (reference sequence). The CDR3 is 15 amino acids. The V gene lost 3 bases and the J gene lost 0 bases, with 9 bases spanning the gap. The CDR3 DNA follows: TGCAGTGCTAGTTCTTTGGGCTCTGGGGCCAACGTCCTGACTTTC. It yields the protein CSASSLGSGANVLTF.

In its sample, this clonotype was seen once. The chain has TRBV5-1 and TRBJ2-5; 7 bases align to TRBD1. V lost 1 base and J lost 2; bases outside the gene matches: 5. Germline V gene sequence: CDR1 SGHRS, CDR2 YFSETQ. The CDR3 spans 15 residues. As DNA, the CDR3 is TGCGCCAGCAGCTTGCGGTGGGGACAGCAAGAGACCCAGTACTTC. This encodes CASSLRWGQQETQYF.

This chain links TRBV11-2 with TRBJ2-5, with a tentative D call TRBD2 (5 bases). The CDR3 sequence is 12 residues long. Trimming took 5 bases from V and 9 from J, leaving 13 bases between them. The germline V gene has CDR1 SGHAT and CDR2 FQNNGV. The DNA of the CDR3 is TGTGCCAGCAGCAACCAGAGGGAAGCCCAGTACTTC. Translation gives CASSNQREAQYF.